This TCR beta chain was recorded in a study of blood T cell repertoires in COVID-19. The protocol was immunoSEQ multiplex PCR, while the TCRdb copy is restricted to in-frame clones and leaves out a portion. This table holds around 260,000 clones, around four fifths found once. CDR1 and CDR2 from the germline V gene are KGHSH and LQKENI. Deletions cut 6 bases from V and 4 bases from J, with 15 bases between. The CDR3 totals 14 residues. Enrollees, roughly 18 to 95 years old, lived in 24 US areas. Source material: PBMCs or T cells enriched from blood (not recorded which). The rearrangement uses TRBV18 and TRBJ1-1; tentatively, D is TRBD1 (5 bases). The sequence was collected from a young man with acute COVID-19. The CDR3 bases are TGTGCCAGCTCCCAAGAGACAGTAAGCACTGAAGCTTTCTTT. It translates to CASSQETVSTEAFF. Together with reference TRBV18 and TRBJ1-1, the CDR3 gives the full variable domain: NAGVMQNPRHLVRRRGQEARLRCSPMKGHSHVYWYRQLPEEGLKFMVYLQKENIIDESGMPKERFSAEFPKEGPSILRIQQVVRGDSAAYFCASSQETVSTEAFFGQGTRLTVV.